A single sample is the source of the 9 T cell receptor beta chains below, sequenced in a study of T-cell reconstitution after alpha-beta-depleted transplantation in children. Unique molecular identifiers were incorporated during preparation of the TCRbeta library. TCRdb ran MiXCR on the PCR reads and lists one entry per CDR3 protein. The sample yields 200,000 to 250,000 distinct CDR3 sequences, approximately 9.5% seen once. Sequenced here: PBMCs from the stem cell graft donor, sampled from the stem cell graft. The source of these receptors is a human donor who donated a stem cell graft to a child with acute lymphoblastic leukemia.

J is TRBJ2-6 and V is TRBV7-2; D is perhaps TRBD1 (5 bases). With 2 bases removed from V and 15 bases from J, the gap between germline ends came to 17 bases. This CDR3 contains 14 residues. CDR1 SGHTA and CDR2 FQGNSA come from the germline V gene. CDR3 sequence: CASSLPSGANTLTF. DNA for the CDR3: TGTGCCAGCAGCTTACCGTCTGGGGCCAACACCCTGACTTTC. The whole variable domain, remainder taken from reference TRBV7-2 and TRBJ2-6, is GAGVSQSPSNKVTEKGKDVELRCDPISGHTALYWYRQSLGQGLEFLIYFQGNSAPDKSGLPSDRFSAERTGGSVSTLTIQRTQQEDSAVYLCASSLPSGANTLTFGAGSRLTVL.

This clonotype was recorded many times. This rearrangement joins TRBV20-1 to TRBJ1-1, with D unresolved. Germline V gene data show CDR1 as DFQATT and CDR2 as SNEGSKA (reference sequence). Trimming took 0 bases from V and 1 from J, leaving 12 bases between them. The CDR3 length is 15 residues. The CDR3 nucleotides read TGCAGTGCTAGAGATCCTTTTACAACGAACACTGAAGCTTTCTTT. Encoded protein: CSARDPFTTNTEAFF.

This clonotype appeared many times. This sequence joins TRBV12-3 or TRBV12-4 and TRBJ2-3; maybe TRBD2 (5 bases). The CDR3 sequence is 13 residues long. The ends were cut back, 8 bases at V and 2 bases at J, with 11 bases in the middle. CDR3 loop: CASESGNTDTQYF. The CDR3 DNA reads TGTGCCAGCGAATCGGGGAACACAGATACGCAGTATTTT.

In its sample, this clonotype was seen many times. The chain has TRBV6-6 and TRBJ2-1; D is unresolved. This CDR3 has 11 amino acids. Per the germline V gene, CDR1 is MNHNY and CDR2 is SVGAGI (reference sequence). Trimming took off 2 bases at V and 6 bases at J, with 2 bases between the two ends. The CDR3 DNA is TGTGCCAGCAGTTACCCCAATGAGCAGTTCTTC. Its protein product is CASSYPNEQFF.

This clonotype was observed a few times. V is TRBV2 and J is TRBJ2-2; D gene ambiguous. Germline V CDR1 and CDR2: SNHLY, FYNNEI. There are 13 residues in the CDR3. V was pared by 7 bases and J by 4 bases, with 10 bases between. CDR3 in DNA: TGTGCCAGCACATCGGTCAGCACCGGGGAGCTGTTTTTT. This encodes CASTSVSTGELFF. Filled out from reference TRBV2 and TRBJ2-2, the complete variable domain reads EPEVTQTPSHQVTQMGQEVILRCVPISNHLYFYWYRQILGQKVEFLVSFYNNEISEKSEIFDDQFSVERPDGSNFTLKIRSTKLEDSAMYFCASTSVSTGELFFGEGSRLTVL.

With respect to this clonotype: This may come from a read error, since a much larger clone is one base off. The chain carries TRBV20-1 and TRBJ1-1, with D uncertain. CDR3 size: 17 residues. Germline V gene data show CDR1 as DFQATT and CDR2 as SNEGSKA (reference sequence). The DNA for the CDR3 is TGCTGTGCTAGTAGCCTTTTATCGTCGGCCAAGGACCCTGAAGCTTTCTTT. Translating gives CCASSLLSSAKDPEAFF.

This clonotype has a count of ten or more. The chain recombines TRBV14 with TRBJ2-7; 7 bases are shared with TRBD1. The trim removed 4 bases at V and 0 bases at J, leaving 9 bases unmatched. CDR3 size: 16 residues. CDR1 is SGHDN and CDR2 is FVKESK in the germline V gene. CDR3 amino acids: CASSPTGAQTSYEQYF. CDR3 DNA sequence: TGTGCCAGCAGCCCAACAGGGGCCCAAACCTCCTACGAGCAGTACTTC.

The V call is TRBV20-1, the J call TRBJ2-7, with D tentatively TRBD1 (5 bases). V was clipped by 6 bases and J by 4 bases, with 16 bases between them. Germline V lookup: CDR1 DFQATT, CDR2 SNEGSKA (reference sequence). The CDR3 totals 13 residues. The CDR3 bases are TGCAGTGCGCGAGCAGGGCTCCTTTACGAGCAGTACTTC. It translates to CSARAGLLYEQYF.

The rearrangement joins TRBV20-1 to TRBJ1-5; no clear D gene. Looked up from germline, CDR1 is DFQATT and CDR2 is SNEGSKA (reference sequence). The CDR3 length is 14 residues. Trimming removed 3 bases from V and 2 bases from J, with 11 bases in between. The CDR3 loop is CSASSPGGNQPQHF. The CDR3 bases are TGCAGTGCTAGCAGCCCAGGTGGCAATCAGCCCCAGCATTTT.